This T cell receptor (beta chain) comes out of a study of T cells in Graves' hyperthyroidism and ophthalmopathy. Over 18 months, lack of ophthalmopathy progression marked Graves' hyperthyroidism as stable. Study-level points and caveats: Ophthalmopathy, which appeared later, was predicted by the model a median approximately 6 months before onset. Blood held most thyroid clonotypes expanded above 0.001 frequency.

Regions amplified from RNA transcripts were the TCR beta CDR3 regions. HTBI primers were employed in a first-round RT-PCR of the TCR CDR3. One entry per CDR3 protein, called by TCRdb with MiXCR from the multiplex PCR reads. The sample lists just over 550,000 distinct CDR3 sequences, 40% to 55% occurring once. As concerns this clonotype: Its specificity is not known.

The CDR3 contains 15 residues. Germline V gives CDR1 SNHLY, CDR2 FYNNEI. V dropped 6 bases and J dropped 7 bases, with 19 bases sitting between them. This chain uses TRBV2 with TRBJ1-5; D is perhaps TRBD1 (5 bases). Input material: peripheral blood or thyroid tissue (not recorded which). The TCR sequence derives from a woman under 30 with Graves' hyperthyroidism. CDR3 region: CASSQARDLLQPQHF. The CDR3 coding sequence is TGTGCCAGCAGCCAAGCAAGGGACTTGCTCCAGCCCCAGCATTTT.